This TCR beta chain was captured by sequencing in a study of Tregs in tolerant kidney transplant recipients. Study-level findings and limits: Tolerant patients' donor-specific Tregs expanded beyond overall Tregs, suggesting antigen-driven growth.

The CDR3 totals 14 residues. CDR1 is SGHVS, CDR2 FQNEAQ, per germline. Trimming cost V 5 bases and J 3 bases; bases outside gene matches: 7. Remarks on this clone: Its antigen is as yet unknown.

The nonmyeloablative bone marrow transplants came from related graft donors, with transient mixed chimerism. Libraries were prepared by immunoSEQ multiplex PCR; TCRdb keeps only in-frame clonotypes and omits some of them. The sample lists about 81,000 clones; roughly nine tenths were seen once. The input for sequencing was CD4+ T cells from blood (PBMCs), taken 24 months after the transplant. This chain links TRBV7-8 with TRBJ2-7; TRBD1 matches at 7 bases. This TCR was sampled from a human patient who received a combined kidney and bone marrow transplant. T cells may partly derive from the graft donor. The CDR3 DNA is TGTGCCAGCAGCCGGGACAGCAGCTTCTACGAGCAGTACTTC. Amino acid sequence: CASSRDSSFYEQYF.